The T cell receptor (beta chain) described here comes from a study of blood T cell repertoires in COVID-19. At the level of the study: From the United States, Italy and Spain came samples of acute and convalescent COVID-19.

The repertoire was sequenced with immunoSEQ multiplex PCR; TCRdb's copy has only in-frame clones and lacks some. The table lists fewer than 250,000 clones, about four fifths of them singletons. The CDR3 is 11 residues long. V was pared by 6 bases and J by 4 bases, with 6 bases between. CDR1 and CDR2 from the germline V gene are SNHLY and FYNNEI. Sequenced material: PBMCs or T cells enriched from blood (not recorded which). The chain couples TRBV2 to TRBJ1-2; D unresolved. The receptor was derived from a woman in her 30s who had recovered from COVID-19. This chain's CDR3 is CASRGVYGYTF. For the CDR3, the DNA is TGTGCCAGCAGAGGAGTCTATGGCTACACCTTC.